This T cell receptor (beta chain) is drawn from a study of cytomegalovirus exposure and HLA in healthy donors. Germline CDR1 reads SQVTM; CDR2 reads ANQGSEA. The CDR3 covers 15 residues. Trimming stripped 6 bases from V and 0 bases from J, with 12 bases between. With regard to this clone: Its specificity is not known.

Primers included in the PCR were 60 Vbeta and 13 Jbeta primers. Sequencing was performed with immunoSEQ multiplex PCR; in TCRdb, only in-frame clones are kept and a portion is missing. This sample has 100,000 or so clones, with about four fifths found just once. The study, taken as a whole, reports: HLA allele associations emerged for some 16,000 TCR beta sequences in a later analysis, at 0.05 false discovery rate. CMV serostatus was the only recorded immune exposure for donors. One cluster of highly shared sequence variants probably arose as a sequencing artifact.

The sequence was obtained from a man aged 25 to 40 in good health and CMV-seronegative. The genes are TRBV29-1 and TRBJ2-6, with D perhaps matching TRBD1 (6 bases). The sequenced sample consisted of PBMCs. Here the CDR3 reads CSVPSRGSGANVLTF. The DNA for the CDR3 is TGCAGCGTGCCCTCCAGGGGCTCTGGGGCCAACGTCCTGACTTTC. The full variable domain, its missing parts supplied by reference TRBV29-1 and TRBJ2-6, is SAVISQKPSRDICQRGTSLTIQCQVDSQVTMMFWYRQQPGQSLTLIATANQGSEATYESGFVIDKFPISRPNLTFSTLTVSNMSPEDSSIYLCSVPSRGSGANVLTFGAGSRLTVL.